What follows are 8 T cell receptor beta chains derived from one specimen sequenced in a study of cytomegalovirus exposure and HLA in healthy donors. PCR involved 60 Vbeta and 13 Jbeta primers. Sequencing was performed with immunoSEQ multiplex PCR; in TCRdb, only in-frame clones are kept and a portion is missing. The profile shows 100,000 to 150,000 clones, around 79% of them singletons. Sequenced sample: PBMCs. These receptors all stem from a woman aged 40 to 50 in good health and CMV-seronegative.

This chain connects TRBV6-6 to TRBJ1-1; D is unresolved. Trimming took 5 bases from V and 5 from J, leaving 9 bases between them. The CDR3 spans 12 residues. The germline CDR1 and CDR2 sequences are MNHNY and SVGAGI (reference sequence). The CDR3 coding sequence is TGTGCCAGCAGTCACCCCGGGACTGAAGCTTTCTTT. This encodes CASSHPGTEAFF.

The gene calls are TRBV5-1 and TRBJ1-1; no clear D gene. Germline loops: CDR1 SGHRS, CDR2 YFSETQ. Trimming removed 2 bases from V and 4 bases from J, with 6 bases in between. This CDR3 is built from 12 residues. CDR3 sequence reads: CASSFEGTEAFF. The CDR3 nucleotides read TGCGCCAGCAGCTTTGAGGGCACTGAAGCTTTCTTT.

The rearrangement joins TRBV27 to TRBJ2-7; TRBD2 is a possible D gene (5 bases). CDR1 and CDR2 (germline): MNHEY, SMNVEV (reference sequence). This CDR3 comprises 13 residues. Trimming cost V 3 bases and J 0 bases, with 6 bases left between them. The CDR3 is CASSLRVSYEQYF. CDR3 DNA sequence: TGTGCCAGCAGTTTGAGGGTCTCCTACGAGCAGTACTTC.

V is TRBV5-8 and J is TRBJ1-5; the D is unclear. The CDR3 length is 13 residues. Trimming removed 4 bases at V and 5 bases at J, with 10 bases between. CDR1 and CDR2 (germline): SGHTS, YDEGEE. Written as DNA, the CDR3 is TGTGCCAGCAGCGTACAGCGGGATCAGCCCCAGCATTTT. Translated: CASSVQRDQPQHF. The whole variable domain, remainder taken from reference TRBV5-8 and TRBJ1-5, is EAGVTQSPTHLIKTRGQQATLRCSPISGHTSVYWYQQALGLGLQFLLWYDEGEERNRGNFPPRFSGRQFPNYSSELNVNALELEDSALYLCASSVQRDQPQHFGDGTRLSIL.

The chain combines TRBV7-9 with TRBJ2-5, with 8 nucleotides matching TRBD1. Germline CDR1 and CDR2: SEHNR and FQNEAQ (reference sequence). V gave up 1 base and J gave up 5 bases; unmatched junction bases: 3. The CDR3 has 14 amino acids. The CDR3 spells CASSLGTGKETQYF. The CDR3 DNA sequence: TGTGCCAGCAGCTTAGGGACAGGGAAGGAGACCCAGTACTTC.

The V call is TRBV6-5, the J call TRBJ1-2, with D hard to call. The CDR3 extends over 14 amino acids. Per the germline V gene, CDR1 is MNHEY and CDR2 is SVGAGI. V was pared by 2 bases and J by 1 base, with 8 bases between. The CDR3 sequence is CASSYGGNNYGYTF. CDR3 sequence (DNA): TGTGCCAGCAGTTACGGAGGCAATAACTATGGCTACACCTTC.

J is TRBJ1-2 and V is TRBV5-6, with 7 bases that match TRBD1. The germline CDR1 and CDR2 sequences are SGHDT and YYEEEE. V lost 5 bases to trimming and J lost 2 bases; unmatched junction nucleotides: 6. The length of the CDR3 is 14 residues. The CDR3 region is CASRLPGQNYGYTF. The CDR3 bases are TGTGCCAGCAGACTACCGGGACAGAACTATGGCTACACCTTC.

Remarks on this clone: At one of its ends the junction is not consistent with the germline gene, which may arise from a read error. The chain has TRBV14 and TRBJ1-4; TRBD1 is a possible D gene (5 bases). The germline V gene encodes CDR1 SGHDN and CDR2 FVKESK. This CDR3 has 13 residues. The CDR3 region is CASSRGYGEKLFF. Written as DNA, the CDR3 is TGTGCCAGTAGCCGGGGCTACGGTGAAAAACTGTTTTTT.